This TCR beta chain was found in a study of CD8 T cells in Susac syndrome (dated by TCRdb to the late 2010s). Study-level background: Among the sequenced Susac syndrome patients, five or six had clinically active disease and eight or nine were in clinical remission. Susac syndrome patients were therapy-naive, on corticosteroids (some also receiving IVIg), or on IVIg alone at blood withdrawal. The study used repertoire sequencing to test whether antigen drove CD8+ T cell activation and differentiation in Susac syndrome. CD8+ T cell repertoire clonality was compared between 11 to 12 healthy donors, approximately 14 Susac syndrome patients and roughly 15 multiple sclerosis patients.

This clonotype was detected only once. The target of this receptor is not known. Base qualities were left out, and no much larger clone turns up one base away. One read alone is a weak basis. RNA was extracted with the RNeasy kit and 0.5 to 1 ug was reverse transcribed using random hexamers. The immunoSEQ multiplex PCR assay, which covers 54 Vbeta and 13 Jbeta segments, was used to amplify TCR beta CDR3 regions. Bias from PCR amplification was corrected by using a synthetic template baseline for primer optimization and for computational correction. In the original analysis: Reads were assigned to V, D and J genes according to IMGT and analyzed in immunoSEQ Analyzer, with only productive sequences retained. To calculate clonality, Shannon entropy was normalized by log2 of the number of productive unique sequences and then subtracted from one. Public and private clones were assessed among the 100 most prevalent clones of each patient and control. Susac-specific clones were defined as absent from healthy and MS cohorts, 800 to 1,200 published viral clones and other ImmuneACCESS disease sequences. In TCRdb, the public reads were trimmed at Q25 with fastp and aligned with MiXCR, with productive beta chains retained. Rows with one shared CDR3 protein collapse into an entry with the most common genes and DNA. These V and J calls rely on TCRdb rather than the paper's analysis. Recorded for this sample are roughly 100,000 distinct CDR3 sequences; 94% of them occurred a single time. 0.41% of the sample lies in the top ten.

Study-level results and caveats: CD8+ repertoires in Susac syndrome showed clonal expansion, which was highest in CD8+ TEMRA cells and was greater in clinically active patients than in remitting patients. The number of individuals in the TCR sequencing and HLA analysis was acknowledged as relatively small. In the total CD8+ and CD8+ TEMRA repertoires, around 17 and five Susac-specific public clones, respectively, were identified.

Including the terminal cysteine and phenylalanine, the CDR3 comprises 15 residues. The sequence is cut down to CDR3 DNA, 45 bases in frame from base 1. CDR1 SQVTM and CDR2 ANQGSEA were looked up in the germline V gene. At the junction V is shortened by 4 bases and J by 0 bases; bases outside the gene matches: 4. High-throughput TCR beta sequencing profiled peripheral blood CD8+ and CD4+ T cells from healthy donors, Susac syndrome patients and multiple sclerosis patients. Recently defined diagnostic criteria for definite or probable disease were met by the Susac syndrome patients. CD8+ TEMRA cells were enriched by FACS, while bulk CD8+ and CD4+ T cells were purified by magnetic negative isolation. Blood was collected in EDTA tubes and processed within 24 hours, with PBMCs isolated through density gradient centrifugation. PBMCs intended for TCR sequencing were cryopreserved in liquid nitrogen and were subsequently thawed in a 37 degrees C water bath. Purity of sorted or isolated CD4+, CD8+ and CD8+ TEMRA cells was at least 90%.

Sequences were obtained from CD8+ T cells from PBMCs. This clonotype was sampled from a human donor with Susac syndrome. Rearrangement joined TRBV29-1 to TRBJ2-3; 10 junctional bases match TRBD2. The CDR3 reads CSVVTSGFSTDTQYF. The nucleotide sequence reads TGCAGCGTTGTGACTAGCGGGTTTAGCACAGATACGCAGTATTTT.